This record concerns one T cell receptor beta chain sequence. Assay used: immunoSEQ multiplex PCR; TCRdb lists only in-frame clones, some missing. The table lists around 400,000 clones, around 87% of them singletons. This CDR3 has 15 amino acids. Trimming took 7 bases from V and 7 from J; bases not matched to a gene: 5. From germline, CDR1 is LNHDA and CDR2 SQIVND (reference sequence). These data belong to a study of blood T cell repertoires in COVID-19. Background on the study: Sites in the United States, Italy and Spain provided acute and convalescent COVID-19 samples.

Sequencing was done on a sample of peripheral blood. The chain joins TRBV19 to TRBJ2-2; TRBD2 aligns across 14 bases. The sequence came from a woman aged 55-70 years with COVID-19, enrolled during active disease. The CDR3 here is CASTTSGGVVGELFF. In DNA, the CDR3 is TGTGCCAGTACGACTAGCGGGGGGGTAGTCGGGGAGCTGTTTTTT.